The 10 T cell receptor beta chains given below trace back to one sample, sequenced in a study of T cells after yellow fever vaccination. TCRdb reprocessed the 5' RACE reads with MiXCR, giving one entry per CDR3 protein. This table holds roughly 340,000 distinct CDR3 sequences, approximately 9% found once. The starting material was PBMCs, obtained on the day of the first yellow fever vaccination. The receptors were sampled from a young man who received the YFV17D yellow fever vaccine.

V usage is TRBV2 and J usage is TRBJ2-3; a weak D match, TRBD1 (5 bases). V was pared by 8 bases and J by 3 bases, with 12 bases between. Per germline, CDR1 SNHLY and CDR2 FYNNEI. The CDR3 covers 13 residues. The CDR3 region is CASARKGTDTQYF. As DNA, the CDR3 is TGTGCCAGCGCTCGAAAGGGGACAGATACGCAGTATTTT.

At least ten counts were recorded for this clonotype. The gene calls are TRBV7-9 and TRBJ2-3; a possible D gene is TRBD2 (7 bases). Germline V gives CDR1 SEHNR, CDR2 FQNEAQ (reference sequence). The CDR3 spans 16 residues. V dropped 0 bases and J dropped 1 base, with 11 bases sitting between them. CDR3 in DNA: TGTGCCAGCAGCTTAGCCGGGGGGCACGGCACAGATACGCAGTATTTT. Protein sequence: CASSLAGGHGTDTQYF.

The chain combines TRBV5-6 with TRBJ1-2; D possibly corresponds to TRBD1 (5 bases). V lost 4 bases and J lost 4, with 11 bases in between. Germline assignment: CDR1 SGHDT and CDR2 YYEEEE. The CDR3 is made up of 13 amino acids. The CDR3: CASSRGEGYGYTF. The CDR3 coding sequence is TGTGCCAGCAGCAGAGGGGAGGGCTATGGCTACACCTTC.

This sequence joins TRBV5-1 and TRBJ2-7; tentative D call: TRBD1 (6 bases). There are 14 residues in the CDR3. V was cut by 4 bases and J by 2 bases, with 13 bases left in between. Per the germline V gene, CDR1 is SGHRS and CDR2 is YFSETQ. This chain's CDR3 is CASSLRDIAYEQYF. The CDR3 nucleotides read TGCGCCAGCAGCCTGAGGGACATAGCCTACGAGCAGTACTTC.

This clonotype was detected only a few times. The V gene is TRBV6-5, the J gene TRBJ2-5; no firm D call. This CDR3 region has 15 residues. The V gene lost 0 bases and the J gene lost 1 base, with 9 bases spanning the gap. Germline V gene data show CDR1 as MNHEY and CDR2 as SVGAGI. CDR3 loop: CASSYSRTAQETQYF. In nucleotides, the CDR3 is TGTGCCAGCAGTTACTCCCGGACGGCCCAAGAGACCCAGTACTTC.

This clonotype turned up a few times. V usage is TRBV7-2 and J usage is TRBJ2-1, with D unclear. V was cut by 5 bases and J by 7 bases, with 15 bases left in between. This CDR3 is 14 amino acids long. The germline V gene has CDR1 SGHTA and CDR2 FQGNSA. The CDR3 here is CASSPYPARNEQFF. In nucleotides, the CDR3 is TGTGCCAGCAGCCCTTATCCCGCCCGGAATGAGCAGTTCTTC.

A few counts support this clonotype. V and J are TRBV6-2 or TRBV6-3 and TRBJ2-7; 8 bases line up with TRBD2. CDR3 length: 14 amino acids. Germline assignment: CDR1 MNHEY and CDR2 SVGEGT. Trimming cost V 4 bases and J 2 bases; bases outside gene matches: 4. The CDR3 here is CASSSLAGTYEQYF. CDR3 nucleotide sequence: TGTGCCAGCAGTTCCCTAGCGGGTACCTACGAGCAGTACTTC.

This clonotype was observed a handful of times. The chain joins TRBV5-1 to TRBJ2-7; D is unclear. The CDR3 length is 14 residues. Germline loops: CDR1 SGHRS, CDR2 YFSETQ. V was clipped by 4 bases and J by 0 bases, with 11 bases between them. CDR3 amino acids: CASSQRRSSYEQYF. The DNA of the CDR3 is TGCGCCAGCAGCCAGAGACGGTCCTCCTACGAGCAGTACTTC.

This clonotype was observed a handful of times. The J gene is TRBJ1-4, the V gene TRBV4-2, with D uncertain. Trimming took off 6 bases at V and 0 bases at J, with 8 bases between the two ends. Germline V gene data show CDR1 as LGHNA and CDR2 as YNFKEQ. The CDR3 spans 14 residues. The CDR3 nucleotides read TGTGCCAGCAGTTCAAGAGCAACTAATGAAAAACTGTTTTTT. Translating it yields CASSSRATNEKLFF.

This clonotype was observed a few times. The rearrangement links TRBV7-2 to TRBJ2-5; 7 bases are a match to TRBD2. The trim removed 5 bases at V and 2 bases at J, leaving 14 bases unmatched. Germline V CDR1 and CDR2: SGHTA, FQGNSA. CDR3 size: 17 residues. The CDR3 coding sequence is TGTGCCAGCAGCCTAAGGGTAGGAGCGGGGTTACAAGAGACCCAGTACTTC. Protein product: CASSLRVGAGLQETQYF.